A single sample is the source of the 26 T cell receptor beta chains below, sequenced in a study of shared T cell receptors in the human thymus. Profiled with immunoSEQ multiplex PCR; TCRdb holds only in-frame clones, not every one. The table shows about 730,000 clones, with roughly 85% occurring only once. This sample was shared with a second study, whose subject was human thymus T cells.

The sequenced sample consisted of thymocytes. These receptors originate from a girl under three years old with a congenital heart defect.

This clone was observed a handful of times. For the CDR3, the DNA is TGTGCCAGCAGCGGGAGGTCGGATCAGAGAACCGGGGAGCTGTTTTTT. Translating it yields CASSGRSDQRTGELFF. The V and J genes are TRBV7-2 and TRBJ2-2; D might be TRBD2 (6 bases). CDR1 is SGHTA and CDR2 is FQGNSA in the germline V gene. The CDR3 totals 16 residues. V shed 5 bases and J shed 5 bases, with 18 bases lying between them. The full variable domain, completed using reference TRBV7-2 and TRBJ2-2, is GAGVSQSPSNKVTEKGKDVELRCDPISGHTALYWYRQSLGQGLEFLIYFQGNSAPDKSGLPSDRFSAERTGGSVSTLTIQRTQQEDSAVYLCASSGRSDQRTGELFFGEGSRLTVL.

This chain uses TRBV13 with TRBJ2-5; 7 bases align to TRBD2. Germline CDR1 is PRHDT and CDR2 is FYEKMQ (reference sequence). Trimming at V came to 5 bases and at J to 3 bases, leaving 9 bases not matched to a gene. There are 15 residues in the CDR3. CDR3 residues: CASSTTGLDEETQYF. CDR3 nucleotides: TGTGCCAGCAGCACCACAGGACTAGATGAAGAGACCCAGTACTTC.

The chain has TRBV19 and TRBJ1-5; D is unclear. The CDR3 runs 16 residues. The ends were cut back, 2 bases at V and 3 bases at J, with 14 bases in the middle. Germline lookup yields CDR1 LNHDA and CDR2 SQIVND (reference sequence). The CDR3 DNA is TGTGCCAGTAGTATAAACTGGCAGGTCGTCAATCAGCCCCAGCATTTT. Residues: CASSINWQVVNQPQHF.

The rearrangement joins TRBV5-1 to TRBJ1-1, with a tentative D call TRBD1 (6 bases). The CDR3 contains 14 residues. Germline V CDR1 and CDR2: SGHRS, YFSETQ. V shed 4 bases and J shed 1 base, with 11 bases lying between them. The CDR3 DNA is TGCGCCAGCAGCGAGGGACATAAGAACACTGAAGCTTTCTTT. The encoded protein is CASSEGHKNTEAFF.

In its sample, this clone was seen a few times. The chain couples TRBV28 to TRBJ1-5; perhaps TRBD1 as D (5 bases). Germline V CDR1 and CDR2: MDHEN, SYDVKM. V lost 7 bases, J lost 5 bases, and 15 bases lay in between. This CDR3 is built from 14 residues. CDR3 in DNA: TGTGCCAGCAACCCTCGGGGGTCGGATCAGCCCCAGCATTTT. This sequence encodes CASNPRGSDQPQHF.

The CDR3, as DNA: TGTGCCAGCAGTTACTACCAGCGGGGGGGCGAGACCCAGTACTTC. This translates into CASSYYQRGGETQYF. The chain is built from TRBV6-5 and TRBJ2-5, with 10 bases matching TRBD2. CDR1 is MNHEY, CDR2 SVGAGI, per germline. The CDR3 has 15 amino acids. V was pared by 1 base and J by 5 bases, with 4 bases of the junction left unmatched.

This chain connects TRBV5-6 to TRBJ2-7, with 9 bases that match TRBD1. The CDR3 has 17 amino acids. Per germline, CDR1 SGHDT and CDR2 YYEEEE. V gave up 4 bases and J gave up 0 bases; unmatched junction bases: 11. CDR3: CASSVGPGQGTSYEQYF. CDR3 DNA sequence: TGTGCCAGCAGCGTGGGACCGGGACAGGGTACCTCCTACGAGCAGTACTTC.

The CDR3: CASSDMDRGKLSPLHF. As DNA, the CDR3 is TGTGCCAGCAGTGACATGGACAGGGGTAAACTTTCACCCCTCCACTTT. This chain links TRBV6-1 with TRBJ1-6, with TRBD1 matching over 9 bases. CDR1 is MNHNS and CDR2 is SASEGT in the germline V gene. The CDR3 loop spans 16 amino acids. The junction had 9 bases not matched to a gene; V was cut back by 3 bases and J by 9 bases.

The gene calls are TRBV5-6 and TRBJ2-3; 8 bases align to TRBD1. The V gene end was trimmed by 2 bases and the J gene end by 0 bases; junction bases not matched to a gene: 14. Germline V gene sequence: CDR1 SGHDT, CDR2 YYEEEE. The CDR3 sequence is 19 residues long. Written as DNA, the CDR3 is TGTGCCAGCAGCTTTGGTTGGTTTGGTACAGGGGGTAGCACAGATACGCAGTATTTT. Amino acid sequence: CASSFGWFGTGGSTDTQYF.

This clone has a handful of counts. This chain links TRBV23-1 with TRBJ1-4, with D possibly matching TRBD1 (5 bases). TRBV23-1 is identified as an open reading frame with a role that is uncertain. Trimming shortened V by 2 bases and J by 7 bases, and 14 bases separated the two germline ends. This CDR3 contains 15 residues. As DNA, the CDR3 is TGCGCCAGCAGTCAACTCCGGAGGGGTGGTGAAAAACTGTTTTTT. Amino acid sequence: CASSQLRRGGEKLFF.

In this sample, this clone turned up a few times. This chain joins TRBV9 and TRBJ1-5; D is ambiguous. The CDR3 is 14 amino acids. Trimming stripped 6 bases from V and 4 bases from J, with 14 bases between. Germline CDR1 SGDLS, CDR2 YYNGEE. Written as DNA, the CDR3 is TGTGCCAGCAAAATACACACCCTTAATCAGCCCCAGCATTTT. It codes for CASKIHTLNQPQHF. Full variable domain (rest looked up from reference TRBV9 and TRBJ1-5): DSGVTQTPKHLITATGQRVTLRCSPRSGDLSVYWYQQSLDQGLQFLIQYYNGEERAKGNILERFSAQQFPDLHSELNLSSLELGDSALYFCASKIHTLNQPQHFGDGTRLSIL.

The V gene is TRBV2, the J gene TRBJ1-2; no firm D call. The CDR3 sequence is 19 residues long. V was pared by 2 bases and J by 0 bases, with 22 bases between. Germline assignment: CDR1 SNHLY and CDR2 FYNNEI. The CDR3, as DNA: TGTGCCAGCAGTGAATGCGGGGAATCAGCCTTATTAGCTAACTATGGCTACACCTTC. Translating it yields CASSECGESALLANYGYTF.

DNA for the CDR3: TGTGCCAGCAGCTTCCCAAGGGGTAACGAGCAGTACTTC. Translated: CASSFPRGNEQYF. The chain combines TRBV7-8 with TRBJ2-7; TRBD1 might be the D (5 bases). Germline V gene sequence: CDR1 SGHVS, CDR2 FQNEAQ. This CDR3 contains 13 residues. V lost 3 bases and J 5 bases, leaving 11 bases between the germline ends.

V is TRBV4-2 and J is TRBJ2-1; D gene unclear. The germline CDR1 and CDR2 sequences are LGHNA and YNFKEQ. V was clipped by 0 bases and J by 3 bases, with 6 bases between them. This CDR3 spans 14 amino acids. CDR3 region: CASSQDFVYNEQFF. For the CDR3, the DNA is TGTGCCAGCAGCCAAGATTTCGTCTACAATGAGCAGTTCTTC.

This clone is a singleton in its sample. The chain combines TRBV4-1 with TRBJ1-5, with D perhaps TRBD1 (5 bases). In germline, CDR1 is MGHRA, CDR2 YSYEKL. This CDR3 spans 14 amino acids. The V gene lost 2 bases and the J gene lost 7 bases, with 12 bases spanning the gap. The CDR3 DNA is TGCGCCAGCAGCCAATCCTTGGGGGGACAGCCCCAGCATTTT. It is translated as CASSQSLGGQPQHF.

The chain carries TRBV5-1 and TRBJ1-2, with D tentatively TRBD1 (6 bases). V lost 0 bases and J lost 8, with 23 bases in between. The germline V gene has CDR1 SGHRS and CDR2 YFSETQ. The CDR3 has 17 amino acids. In nucleotides, the CDR3 is TGCGCCAGCAGCTTGGTACCAGGGAACAGGGAATCTGGAGGCTACACCTTC. It encodes CASSLVPGNRESGGYTF.

The chain recombines TRBV6-5 with TRBJ2-7; 11 bases are a match to TRBD1. The CDR3 is made up of 16 amino acids. Per the germline V gene, CDR1 is MNHEY and CDR2 is SVGAGI. J was trimmed by 3 bases and V by 2 bases; bases with no gene match: 6. CDR3 in amino acids: CASSYTGTGGLYEQYF. CDR3 DNA sequence: TGTGCCAGCAGTTACACCGGGACAGGGGGACTCTACGAGCAGTACTTC.

The V gene is TRBV6-5, the J gene TRBJ1-2; D uncertain. The CDR3 has 15 residues. Germline V CDR1 and CDR2: MNHEY, SVGAGI. Trimming left V 2 bases short and J 5 bases short, with 15 bases between. The CDR3 sequence: CASSYRFGEIYGYTF. The CDR3 region has the DNA TGTGCCAGCAGTTACCGTTTTGGGGAGATTTATGGCTACACCTTC.

The genes are TRBV5-1 and TRBJ1-4; 10 nucleotides match TRBD1. The trim removed 4 bases at V and 5 bases at J, leaving 5 bases unmatched. Germline loops: CDR1 SGHRS, CDR2 YFSETQ. The CDR3 is 15 residues long. The DNA of the CDR3 is TGCGCCAGCAGCATAGACAGGGGGCGGAATGAAAAACTGTTTTTT. Protein: CASSIDRGRNEKLFF. The whole variable domain, remainder taken from reference TRBV5-1 and TRBJ1-4, is KAGVTQTPRYLIKTRGQQVTLSCSPISGHRSVSWYQQTPGQGLQFLFEYFSETQRNKGNFPGRFSGRQFSNSRSEMNVSTLELGDSALYLCASSIDRGRNEKLFFGSGTQLSVL.

This clone has a handful of counts. CDR3 sequence reads: CASSSGRLRTEDGEQYF. The CDR3 nucleotides read TGCGCCAGCAGCTCCGGGCGACTCAGGACAGAGGATGGCGAGCAGTACTTC. This chain joins TRBV5-1 and TRBJ2-7, with D maybe TRBD1 (6 bases). Per the germline V gene, CDR1 is SGHRS and CDR2 is YFSETQ. The CDR3 spans 17 residues. The V and J ends lost 3 bases and 6 bases respectively, with 25 bases between them. The full variable domain, with the rest looked up from reference TRBV5-1 and TRBJ2-7, is KAGVTQTPRYLIKTRGQQVTLSCSPISGHRSVSWYQQTPGQGLQFLFEYFSETQRNKGNFPGRFSGRQFSNSRSEMNVSTLELGDSALYLCASSSGRLRTEDGEQYFGPGTRLTVT.

This sequence joins TRBV7-6 and TRBJ1-5; TRBD1 matches 8 bases. CDR1 and CDR2 (germline): SGHVS, FNYEAQ. The CDR3 consists of 15 residues. V shed 5 bases, J shed 7 bases, and the junction held 10 bases outside the gene matches. The CDR3 region is CASSPRQGKEQPQHF. DNA of the CDR3: TGTGCCAGCAGCCCAAGACAGGGGAAGGAACAGCCCCAGCATTTT.

This clone was counted only a few times. The rearrangement uses TRBV2 and TRBJ2-3; the match to TRBD1 covers 7 bases. The CDR3 has 16 amino acids. Germline CDR1 SNHLY, CDR2 FYNNEI. Trimming took 0 bases from V and 2 from J; bases not matched to a gene: 5. As DNA, the CDR3 is TGTGCCAGCAGTGAAGCATGGGACAGATACACAGATACGCAGTATTTT. This gives the protein CASSEAWDRYTDTQYF.

The chain has TRBV6-1 and TRBJ1-5, with 7 positions matching TRBD1. V shed 5 bases, J shed 5 bases, and the junction held 9 bases outside the gene matches. Germline V gives CDR1 MNHNS, CDR2 SASEGT. The CDR3 has 15 residues. The CDR3 nucleotides read TGTGCCAGCAGTCCCGGACAGGCTCGACATCAGCCCCAGCATTTT. The encoded protein is CASSPGQARHQPQHF.

The chain couples TRBV7-2 to TRBJ2-7; 7 bases match TRBD2. The CDR3 sequence is 14 residues long. Trimming took 5 bases from V and 6 from J; bases not matched to a gene: 10. Germline CDR1 SGHTA, CDR2 FQGNSA. CDR3 residues: CASSPTSVGGEQYF. DNA for the CDR3: TGTGCCAGCAGCCCAACTAGCGTGGGGGGCGAGCAGTACTTC. Together with reference TRBV7-2 and TRBJ2-7, the CDR3 gives the full variable domain: GAGVSQSPSNKVTEKGKDVELRCDPISGHTALYWYRQSLGQGLEFLIYFQGNSAPDKSGLPSDRFSAERTGGSVSTLTIQRTQQEDSAVYLCASSPTSVGGEQYFGPGTRLTVT.

The rearrangement joins TRBV2 to TRBJ2-2, with 15 bases aligning to TRBD2. In germline, CDR1 is SNHLY, CDR2 FYNNEI. Trimming took 9 bases from V and 1 from J; bases not matched to a gene: 9. The CDR3 contains 18 residues. For the CDR3, the DNA is TGTGCCAGTCGTTTACCGGGACTAGCGGGGGGGAACACCGGGGAGCTGTTTTTT. Translating it yields CASRLPGLAGGNTGELFF.

The CDR3 region has the DNA TGTGCCAGCAGCGGGACACTCTCTGGAAACACCATATATTTT. This gives the protein CASSGTLSGNTIYF. The chain carries TRBV11-2 and TRBJ1-3; TRBD1 might be the D (6 bases). The ends were cut back, 5 bases at V and 0 bases at J, with 8 bases in the middle. CDR1 SGHAT and CDR2 FQNNGV come from the germline V gene. The CDR3 is 14 amino acids.